The source of this TCR beta chain is a study of regulatory T cells in long-lasting Graves disease (dated by TCRdb to 2020 to 2022). About the full investigation: Antithyroid drugs had been taken for less than 3 months by newly diagnosed Graves' disease patients. Peripheral blood TCR sequencing and RNA sequencing compared persistent Graves' disease patients with newly diagnosed Graves' disease patients. The study took place in China and was registered as a clinical trial. TCR sequencing covered some 13 persistent and around 20 newly diagnosed Graves' disease patients, around 33 samples in total.

Comment on this clonotype: Its specific antigen is unknown. Nothing much larger sits one base from this clone, and base qualities are not available.

Receptor amplification or capture employed multiplex PCR. TCRdb records Illumina HiSeq 4000 as the sequencer. TCR beta libraries were built with iRepertoire HTBI primers and Arm-PCR amplification of CDR3 regions. Gel purification was performed on PCR products prior to sequencing. In the original analysis: Across samples, 60 to 70 TRBV and 14 TRBJ segments were identified and used for gene usage analysis of CDR3 amino acid clonotypes. COPE and FqMerger were used to merge filtered high-quality paired reads into contigs. BLAST was used to align contigs to the IMGT TRBV, TRBD and TRBJ reference genes, and CDR3 was defined following IMGT. Highly expanded clones were defined as clonotypes with a frequency above 0.1%. Shannon entropy served as the measure of repertoire diversity, while the Gini coefficient captured V-J evenness. A clonotype was considered public if more than one individual shared it. The public reads were quality trimmed at Q25 with fastp and then assembled into clones with MiXCR by TCRdb, keeping productive beta chains. Each entry merges the rows of one CDR3 protein and shows their most common DNA and genes. These V and J calls rely on TCRdb rather than the paper's analysis. For this sample there are 300,000 to 400,000 distinct CDR3 sequences; 16% appear just once. Less than 35% of the sample goes to the ten largest clones.

Study-wide findings and limitations: Peripheral blood alone was examined, since thyroid tissue, which constituted the primary lesion, could not be accessed. Lower TCR Shannon entropy and fewer highly expanded clones were observed in persistent Graves' disease patients than in newly diagnosed patients, which suggested clonal expansion. TRBV28, TRBJ1-2 and TRBJ2-5 were preferentially used in persistent disease, while TRBV20-1 and TRBJ2-1 were favored in newly diagnosed disease. A larger number of public clonotypes was shared among persistent patients (more than 2,500) than among newly diagnosed patients (more than 850). Sequencing and analysis were restricted to the TCR beta chain. As a limitation, the authors acknowledged that the small sample size may reduce accuracy.

The time point label, as the study defines it: newly diagnosed GD, antithyroid drugs for less than 3 months. For both TCR sequencing and RNA sequencing, RNA was extracted from PBMCs in TRIzol. The diagnosis of Graves' disease was made according to American Thyroid Association guidelines. Patients for the study were recruited at an endocrinology department in Xi'an, China. Each patient gave approximately 10 milliliters of peripheral blood, collected in an EDTA anticoagulant tube. Ficoll Paque Plus density gradient separation was used to isolate PBMCs, and no additional T cell sorting was done. An Agilent 2100 Bioanalyzer and agarose gel were used to check RNA quality, and a NanoDrop 2000 was used to measure RNA concentration. The CDR3 goes from the cysteine to the phenylalanine over 15 residues. Here the CDR3 DNA is all that survives: 45 bases in frame from base 1. Taken from the germline V gene, the CDR1 and CDR2 loops are SNHLY and FYNNEI. The trim is 7 bases for V and 0 bases for J, with a gap of 10 bases between the germline ends.

The sample also formed part of further work on T cells in Graves' hyperthyroidism and ophthalmopathy. The second paper states: Stable Graves' hyperthyroidism was defined as the absence of progression to ophthalmopathy over 18 months of follow-up. The hyperthyroidism patients were between 18 and 65 years old and newly diagnosed, with a disease duration of less than 2 months. Any patient with an uncontrolled infection, another autoimmune disease, pregnancy or lactation was excluded. Clinical symptoms, serum thyroxine and TRAb, thyroid ultrasound, and orbital computed tomography formed the basis for the diagnoses. A first-round RT-PCR of the TCR CDR3 used the HTBI primer set with the Qiagen OneStep RT-PCR kit. Most expanded thyroid clonotypes (frequency above 0.001) were also detected in blood, a finding suggesting that blood repertoires may reflect thyroid immune responses. A 13 V-J signature model separated ophthalmopathy from stable hyperthyroidism, with 87.88% sensitivity and 81.08% specificity in cross-validation and 80%/75% in testing. In validation, the model predicted progression to ophthalmopathy a median of about 6 months before onset, with 65% to 71% sensitivity and roughly 77% specificity. TCR V-J signatures able to tell the groups apart were searched for in a discovery cohort of around 95 patients, of whom 40 to 45 had Graves' ophthalmopathy and 55 to 60 had stable Graves' hyperthyroidism. Whether ophthalmopathy could be predicted prospectively was tested in an independent validation cohort made up of fewer than 20 hyperthyroidism patients plus 17 patients who later progressed to ophthalmopathy. The roughly 94 discovery patients were randomly split 7:3 into training and test sets. The study also compared thyroid tissue and blood T-cell repertoires from 5 to 7 Graves' hyperthyroidism patients. After sampling, hyperthyroidism patients received methimazole starting at 30 mg daily, and ophthalmopathy patients received high-dose intravenous methylprednisolone. Libraries were constructed in a second round of multiplex PCR, after which size selection and purification were carried out. The libraries were sequenced on an Illumina HiSeq2000 using paired-end 100 bp reads. SOAPnuke was used to process the raw data, throwing out any read that contained adapters or uncalled bases, had a mean Phred below 15, or lacked an exact constant-primer or identifier match. COPE v1.2.5 was used to merge the high-quality paired reads, and each unique nucleotide sequence was defined as a clonotype. MiTCR v1.1 was used to align the clonotypes against IMGT TRBV, TRBD and TRBJ reference segments. The analysis included only V-J combinations with a frequency above 0.0001, which together covered 98% to 99.2% of the repertoires. A TCS score was defined as the ratio between F50 (clonal expansion) and ExV (chaos), using BLOSUM62-based TCRdist between CDR3 peptides within each V-J. Welch's t-statistics and random forest reduced around 550 V-J features to 10 to 15, which were used in a naive Bayes classifier (R e1071). No statistical method was used to set the sample size in advance, and investigators knew the group allocation. The paper describes TCR Vbeta CDR3 sequencing of 135 peripheral blood samples, made up of some 42 ophthalmopathy patients, some 80 hyperthyroidism patients and 17 progressor patients.

The chain couples TRBV2 to TRBJ2-6, and perhaps TRBD1 as D gene, on 6 matching bases. Material: peripheral blood mononuclear cells (PBMCs), obtained at new diagnosis, from a patient treated with antithyroid drugs. The receptor comes from a man between 40 and 49 years old with Graves disease. Donor details come from another sample of the same person, matched by shared clones. The CDR3 region has the sequence CASKTGVSGANVLTF. The DNA reads TGTGCCAGCAAGACAGGCGTCTCTGGGGCCAACGTCCTGACTTTC.